This paragraph covers one TCR beta chain sequence. This receptor's antigen is unknown. No base qualities exist here, and no much larger clone lies one base off it. The junction shows trimming of 1 base on V and 2 bases on J, plus 12 bases between the germline ends. CDR1 and CDR2 are read off the germline V gene as SGHTA and FQGNSA. The CDR3, cysteine through phenylalanine, is 16 amino acids long. Only CDR3 DNA is held: 48 bases, read in frame from base 1. This sample is drawn from a study of shared clonotypes between healthy human individuals (dated by TCRdb to the early 2020s). In the study overall: The cohort included a few men and a couple of women between 18 and 49 years of age. For each donor, CD4 naive and CD4 memory were each given three plates, CD8 naive was given two plates, and CD8 memory was given one plate. To estimate repertoire size and how much clonotypes are shared between individuals, the study performed deep sequencing of blood TCR repertoires from a few healthy adults. To increase sequencing depth and limit assay-specific biases, different laboratories used diverse techniques to prepare libraries and sequence TCR repertoires. Between about 0.9 and 8.9 billion PBMCs per donor were obtained by leukapheresis. Broad study findings and their caveats: Rarefaction of sorted-subset datasets indicated incomplete sequencing despite the large sequencing depth. Clonotypes shared by all four sorted-subset donors showed higher generation probabilities than non-shared clonotypes. Because the study included a small number of donors, the genetic and exposure-history diversity represented was limited. About 5% of naive CD4, 3.5% of naive CD8, roughly 2.4% of memory CD4, and 0.35% to 0.5% of memory CD8 clonotypes were shared across several donors. Naive subsets generally had larger estimated clonotype richness than memory subsets did. Sampling was restricted to blood, and TCR repertoires in tissue are likely to differ from TCR repertoires in blood. Based on pairwise subsampling, the degree of clonotype sharing among donors was expected to be affected by sequencing depth.

TCR CDR3 regions were amplified from genomic DNA by multiplex PCR using the deep immunoSEQ assay. For each cell subset, the extracted genomic DNA was distributed evenly across all wells of several immunoSEQ 96-well plates, and each plate served as one replicate. For sorted subsets, around 0.2 ug of genomic DNA, equivalent to around 29,000 T cell genomes, went into each replicate PCR. The purified libraries were quantified using a Qubit 3.0 fluorometer, sized with a Bioanalyzer 2100, and then quantified again using the KAPA Library Quantification kit. Every immunoSEQ 96-well plate was sequenced on a dedicated single-read 150-cycle Illumina NextSeq 550 flow cell. The paper's processing steps were these. Because the immunoSEQ output held only junctional sequences and lacked quality scores, the filtering could not match the filtering applied to full-length reads. Sequences were annotated with PyIR, a Python wrapper for IgBLAST v1.9, and V/J genes and CDR3 were assigned using IMGT germline references. Reads were removed for weak V/J assignments (E-value above 1e-6), missing CDR3, stop codons, out-of-frame junctions, or ambiguous translated residues. V3J clonotypes were defined by identical inferred V gene, J gene, and CDR3 amino acid sequence. Percentage overlap between repertoires was calculated by dividing the number of shared unique clonotypes by the size of the smaller repertoire. Richness of each repertoire was evaluated using RTK rarefaction, the Chao1 estimator, and Recon v2.1 estimates of unobserved clonotypes. Generation probabilities for all TCRbeta clonotypes obtained by the gDNA method from four donors were computed using OLGA. TCRdb re-hosts the immuneACCESS table, in-frame sequences only. Its copies lack some clones; in the studies checked, an unresolved V gene accounts for under half of them, and the cause for the rest is not known. For V, J and clone size, that table is used; D and trimming come from the DNA. The sample table shows roughly 770,000 clones, and roughly 96% are seen once. The ten top clones hold about 0.21% of the sample.

CD8 naive samples were CD45RO-negative cells positively selected for CCR7, giving a CD45RA+CCR7+ population that excluded TemRA cells. Donors were healthy HIV-negative adults with no recently reported acute infections or vaccinations. Every donor was a Caucasian adult living in Nashville, Tennessee, USA. After blood collection by leukapheresis, PBMCs were isolated using Ficoll-Histopaque density gradient centrifugation and then cryopreserved in the vapor phase of liquid nitrogen. Analytical flow cytometry was used to check the purity and quantity of each magnetically sorted T cell population. Genomic DNA was isolated from each sorted fraction and quantified by UV absorbance on a Nanodrop 2000c.

Sequencing was performed on naive CD8+ T cells sorted from blood. According to the study, the label for this sample's cell subset or site signals: CD45RA+CCR7+. The rearrangement joined TRBV7-2 to TRBJ2-1; the D segment cannot be called with confidence. The clonotype originates from a man aged 25-45 years in good health. The DNA sequence reads TGTGCCAGCAGCTTAGATGTTAGGGTTACCTACAATGAGCAGTTCTTC. This is translated as CASSLDVRVTYNEQFF.